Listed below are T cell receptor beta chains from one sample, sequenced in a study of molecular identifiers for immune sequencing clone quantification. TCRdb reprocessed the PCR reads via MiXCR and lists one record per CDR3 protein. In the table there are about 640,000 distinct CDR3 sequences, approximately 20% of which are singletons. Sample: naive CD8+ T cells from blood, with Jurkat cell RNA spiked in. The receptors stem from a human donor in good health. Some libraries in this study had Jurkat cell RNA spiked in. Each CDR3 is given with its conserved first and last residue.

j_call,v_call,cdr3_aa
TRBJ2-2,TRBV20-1,CSANSAGNGELFF
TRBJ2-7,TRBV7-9,CASSLGEDGDYLSYEQYF
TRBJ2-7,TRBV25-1,CASSDPAAGSYEQYF
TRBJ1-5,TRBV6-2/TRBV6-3,CASSYPQDVVQPQHF
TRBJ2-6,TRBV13,CASSGILGHSLSGANVLTF
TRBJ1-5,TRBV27,CASSFGRGQPQHF
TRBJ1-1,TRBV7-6,CASSLGQGRTGTEAFF
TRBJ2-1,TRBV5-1,CASSLGRGPGTANNEQFF
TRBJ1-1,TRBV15,CATSRAPSSEAFF
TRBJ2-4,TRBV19,CASSRQGLAKNIQYF
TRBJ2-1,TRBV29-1,CSAIVSEQFF
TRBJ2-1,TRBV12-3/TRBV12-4,CASSLSLAGGAEQFF
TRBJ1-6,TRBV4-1,CASSQETGISDSPLHF
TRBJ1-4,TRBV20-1,CSAREVTITVF
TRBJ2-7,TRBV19,CASSIPGVYEQYF
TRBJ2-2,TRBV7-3,CASSLMGLAGGLTGELFF
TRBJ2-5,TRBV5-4,CASSPLGNSQETQYF
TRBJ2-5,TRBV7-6,CASSATGPNQETQYF
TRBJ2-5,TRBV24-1,CATTTGIGTQYF
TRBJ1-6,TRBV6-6,CASSYSSQGRSPLHF
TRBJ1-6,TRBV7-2,CASTEDGHPSSYNSPLHF
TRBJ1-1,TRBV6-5,CASNPRMNTEAFF
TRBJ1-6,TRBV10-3,CAISEHEGDNSPLHF
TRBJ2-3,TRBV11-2,CASSPIGLAGGTDTQYF
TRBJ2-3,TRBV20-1,CSARDRQKDTQYF
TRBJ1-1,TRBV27,CTSSLSRGNTEAFF
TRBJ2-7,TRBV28,CASSSLYDRGKQYF
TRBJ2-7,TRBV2,CASRTVTGTYEQYF
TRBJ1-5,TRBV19,CASSGGTHQPQHF
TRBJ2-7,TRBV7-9,CASSSGQGVDEQYF
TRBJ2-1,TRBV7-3,CASSTGLSSYNEQFF
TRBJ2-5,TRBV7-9,CASSLAGGPLETQYF
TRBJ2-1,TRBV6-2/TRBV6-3,CASSDPWGYNEQFF
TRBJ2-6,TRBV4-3,CASSQDTSLGRANVLTF
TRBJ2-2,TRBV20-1,CSARDRHSNTGELFF
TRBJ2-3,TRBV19,CASSIIPTSVSTDTQYF
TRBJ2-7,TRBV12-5,CASGLVRYEQYF
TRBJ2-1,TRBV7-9,CASQQGNTYNEQFF
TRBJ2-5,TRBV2,CASSETALAQETQYF